This T cell receptor (beta chain) comes out of a study of cytomegalovirus exposure and HLA in healthy donors. The germline V gene encodes CDR1 SEHNR and CDR2 FQNEAQ (reference sequence). This CDR3 contains 15 residues. The ends lost 0 bases at V and 3 bases at J; junction bases unmatched: 3. A multiplex PCR was run with 60 Vbeta primers and 13 Jbeta primers. Generated by immunoSEQ multiplex PCR, the TCRdb table keeps only in-frame clones and is missing some. The data show 170,000 or so clones, with 75% to 85% seen just once and 0.6% to 0.7% held by the top ten. Notes on this clone: The antigen remains unidentified.

Notes on the study in general: Specificity for CMV antigens was confirmed in vitro for a few of the CMV-associated chains.

This sequence joins TRBV7-9 and TRBJ2-7; 9 positions match TRBD2. The origin of this receptor is a boy under 18 in good health and CMV-seronegative. The sample taken for sequencing was PBMCs. The CDR3 here is CASSLALAGNYEQYF. CDR3 DNA: TGTGCCAGCAGCTTAGCACTAGCGGGTAACTACGAGCAGTACTTC.